This T cell receptor beta chain comes out of a study of vaccination effects on CD4 cells after COVID-19. Findings of the study overall: Late in the post-vaccination period, infection-induced and vaccine-induced clones underwent marked clonal contraction. The study got few convalescent patients and did not collect any early post-infection timepoints.

Details on this clone: Its antigen is as yet unknown.

Sequencing used immunoSEQ multiplex PCR; TCRdb keeps in-frame clones, though not all of them. The sample includes some 68,000 clones, about four fifths of them seen just once. Viral peptide pools were used in the ViraFEST assay to expand antigen-specific CD4+ T cells, and sequencing came afterward. Cultured cells yielded isolated CD4+ T cells after 10 days. Vaccine recipients lacked prior SARS-CoV-2 infection and had negative nucleocapsid antibodies. This TCR derives from a human donor who received a COVID-19 vaccine. This specimen consisted of CD4+ T cells from PBMCs cultured with SARS-CoV-2 spike peptides, obtained before COVID-19 vaccination.

The CDR3 loop reads CASAKYWGEMNTEAFF. The DNA for the CDR3 is TGTGCCAGCGCAAAATATTGGGGGGAGATGAACACTGAAGCTTTCTTT. J is TRBJ1-1 and V is TRBV5-6, with a weak D call TRBD1 (5 bases). This CDR3 has 16 residues. From germline, CDR1 is SGHDT and CDR2 YYEEEE. With 7 bases removed from V and 0 bases from J, the gap between germline ends came to 19 bases.